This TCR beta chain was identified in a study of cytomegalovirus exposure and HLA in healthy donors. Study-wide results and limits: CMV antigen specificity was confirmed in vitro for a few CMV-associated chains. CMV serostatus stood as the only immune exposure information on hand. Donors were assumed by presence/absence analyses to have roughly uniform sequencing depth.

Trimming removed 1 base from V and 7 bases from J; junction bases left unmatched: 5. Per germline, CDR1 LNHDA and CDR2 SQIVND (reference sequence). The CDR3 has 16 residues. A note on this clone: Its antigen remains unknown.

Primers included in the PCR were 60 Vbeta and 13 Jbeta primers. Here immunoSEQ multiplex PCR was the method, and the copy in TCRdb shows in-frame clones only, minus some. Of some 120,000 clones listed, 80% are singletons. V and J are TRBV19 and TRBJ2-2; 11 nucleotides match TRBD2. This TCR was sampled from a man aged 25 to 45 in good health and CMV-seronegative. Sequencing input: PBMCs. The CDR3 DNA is TGTGCCAGTAGTATAGGTAGCGGGAGGGCCTTCGGGGAGCTGTTTTTT. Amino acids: CASSIGSGRAFGELFF.